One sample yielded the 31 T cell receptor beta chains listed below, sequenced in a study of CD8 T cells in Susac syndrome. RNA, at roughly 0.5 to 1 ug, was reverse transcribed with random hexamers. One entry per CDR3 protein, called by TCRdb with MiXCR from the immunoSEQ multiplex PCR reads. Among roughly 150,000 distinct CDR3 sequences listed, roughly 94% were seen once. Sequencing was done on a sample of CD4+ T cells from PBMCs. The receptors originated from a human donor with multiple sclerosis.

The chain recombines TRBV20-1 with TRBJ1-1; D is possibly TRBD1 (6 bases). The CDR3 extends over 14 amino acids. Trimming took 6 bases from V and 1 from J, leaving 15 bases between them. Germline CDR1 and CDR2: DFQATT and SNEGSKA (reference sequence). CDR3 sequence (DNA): TGCAGTGCCCATGGGGGGGCCCCGAACACTGAAGCTTTCTTT. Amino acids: CSAHGGAPNTEAFF.

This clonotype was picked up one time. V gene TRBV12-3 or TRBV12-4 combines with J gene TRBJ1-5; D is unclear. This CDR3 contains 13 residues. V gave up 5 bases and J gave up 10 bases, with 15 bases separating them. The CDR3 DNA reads TGTGCCAGCAGTACCCTCCTTATCAGCCCCCAGCATTTT. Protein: CASSTLLISPQHF.

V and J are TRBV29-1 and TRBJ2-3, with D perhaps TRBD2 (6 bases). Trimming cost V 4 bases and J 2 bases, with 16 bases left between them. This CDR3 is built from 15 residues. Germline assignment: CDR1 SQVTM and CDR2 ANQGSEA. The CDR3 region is CSVASFGGTTDTQYF. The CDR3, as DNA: TGCAGCGTTGCTAGTTTCGGGGGAACCACAGATACGCAGTATTTT.

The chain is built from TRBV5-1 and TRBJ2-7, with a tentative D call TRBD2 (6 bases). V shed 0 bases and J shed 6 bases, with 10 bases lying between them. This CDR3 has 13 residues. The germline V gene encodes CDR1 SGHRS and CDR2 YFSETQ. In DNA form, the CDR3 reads TGCGCCAGCAGCTTGGGGGACTCCACCGAGCAGTACTTC. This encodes CASSLGDSTEQYF.

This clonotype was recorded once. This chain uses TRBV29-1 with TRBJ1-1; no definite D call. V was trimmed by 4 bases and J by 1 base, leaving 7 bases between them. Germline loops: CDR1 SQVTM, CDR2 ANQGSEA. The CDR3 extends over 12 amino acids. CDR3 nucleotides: TGCAGCGTTGTGAGGTGGAACACTGAAGCTTTCTTT. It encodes CSVVRWNTEAFF.

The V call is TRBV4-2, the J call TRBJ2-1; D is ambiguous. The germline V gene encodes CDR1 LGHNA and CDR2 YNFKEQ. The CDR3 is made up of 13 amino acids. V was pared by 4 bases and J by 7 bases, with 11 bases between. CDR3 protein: CASSRVPENEQFF. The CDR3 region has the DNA TGTGCCAGCAGCCGAGTCCCGGAAAATGAGCAGTTCTTC.

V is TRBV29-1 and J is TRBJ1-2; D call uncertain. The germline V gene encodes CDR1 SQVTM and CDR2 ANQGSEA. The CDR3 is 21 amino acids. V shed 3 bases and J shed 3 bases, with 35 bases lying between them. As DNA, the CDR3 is TGCAGCGTTGATAAGCGAGGCTCAGACCCCCCTAACTATGCCAGTGACTATGGCTACACCTTC. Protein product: CSVDKRGSDPPNYASDYGYTF.

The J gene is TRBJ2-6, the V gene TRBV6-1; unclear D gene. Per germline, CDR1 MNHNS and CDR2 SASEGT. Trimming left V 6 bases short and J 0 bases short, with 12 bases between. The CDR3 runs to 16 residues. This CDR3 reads CASRHRPRSGANVLTF. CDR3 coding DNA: TGTGCCAGCAGACACCGGCCCCGCTCTGGGGCCAACGTCCTGACTTTC.

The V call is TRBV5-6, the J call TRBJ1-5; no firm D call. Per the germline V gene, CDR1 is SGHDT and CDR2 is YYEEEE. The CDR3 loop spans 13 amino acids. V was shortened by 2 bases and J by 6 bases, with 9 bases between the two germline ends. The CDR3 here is CASSLGLSQPQHF. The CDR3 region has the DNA TGTGCCAGCAGCTTAGGCCTTTCTCAGCCCCAGCATTTT.

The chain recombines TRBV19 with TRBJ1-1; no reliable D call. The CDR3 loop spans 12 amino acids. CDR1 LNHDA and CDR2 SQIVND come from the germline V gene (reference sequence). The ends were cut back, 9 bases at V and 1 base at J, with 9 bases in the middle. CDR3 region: CASKRTNTEAFF. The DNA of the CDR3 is TGTGCCAGCAAAAGGACGAACACTGAAGCTTTCTTT. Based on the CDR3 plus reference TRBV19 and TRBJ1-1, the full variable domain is DGGITQSPKYLFRKEGQNVTLSCEQNLNHDAMYWYRQDPGQGLRLIYYSQIVNDFQKGDIAEGYSVSREKKESFPLTVTSAQKNPTAFYLCASKRTNTEAFFGQGTRLTVV.

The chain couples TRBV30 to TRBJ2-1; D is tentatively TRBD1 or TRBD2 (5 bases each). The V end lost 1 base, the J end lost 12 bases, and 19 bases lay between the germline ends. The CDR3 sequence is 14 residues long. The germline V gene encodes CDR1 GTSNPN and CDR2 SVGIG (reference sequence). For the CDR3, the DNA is TGTGCCTGGAGTGCTTCCCCGGTTGGGACGGGGCAGTTCTTC. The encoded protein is CAWSASPVGTGQFF. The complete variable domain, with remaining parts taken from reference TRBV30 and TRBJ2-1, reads SQTIHQWPATLVQPVGSPLSLECTVEGTSNPNLYWYRQAAGRGLQLLFYSVGIGQISSEVPQNLSASRPQDRQFILSSKKLLLSDSGFYLCAWSASPVGTGQFFGPGTRLTVL.

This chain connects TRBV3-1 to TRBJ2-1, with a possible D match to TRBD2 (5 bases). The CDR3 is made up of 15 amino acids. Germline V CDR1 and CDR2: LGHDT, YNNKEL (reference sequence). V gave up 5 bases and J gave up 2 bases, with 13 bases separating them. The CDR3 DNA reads TGTGCCAGCAGCTACGGGATTACCACCTACAATGAGCAGTTCTTC. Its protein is CASSYGITTYNEQFF.

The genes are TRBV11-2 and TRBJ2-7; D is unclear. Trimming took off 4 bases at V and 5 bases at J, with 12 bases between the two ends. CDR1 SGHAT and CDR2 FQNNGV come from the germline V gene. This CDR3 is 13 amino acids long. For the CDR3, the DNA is TGTGCCAGCAGCTGGGCCAGGAGCGACGAGCAGTACTTC. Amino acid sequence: CASSWARSDEQYF.

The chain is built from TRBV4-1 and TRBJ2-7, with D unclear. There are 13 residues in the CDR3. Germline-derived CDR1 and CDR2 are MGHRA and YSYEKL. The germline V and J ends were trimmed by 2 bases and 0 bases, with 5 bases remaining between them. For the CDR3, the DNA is TGCGCCAGCAGCCAATTTGGCTCCTACGAGCAGTACTTC. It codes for CASSQFGSYEQYF.

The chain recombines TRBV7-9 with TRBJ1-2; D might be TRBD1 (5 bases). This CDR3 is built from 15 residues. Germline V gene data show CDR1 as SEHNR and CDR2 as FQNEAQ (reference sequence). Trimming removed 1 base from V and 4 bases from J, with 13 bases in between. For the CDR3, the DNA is TGTGCCAGCAGCTTAGGGGTGGCGGGGCGCTATGGCTACACCTTC. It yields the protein CASSLGVAGRYGYTF. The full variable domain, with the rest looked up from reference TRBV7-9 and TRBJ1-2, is DTGVSQNPRHKITKRGQNVTFRCDPISEHNRLYWYRQTLGQGPEFLTYFQNEAQLEKSRLLSDRFSAERPKGSFSTLEIQRTEQGDSAMYLCASSLGVAGRYGYTFGSGTRLTVV.

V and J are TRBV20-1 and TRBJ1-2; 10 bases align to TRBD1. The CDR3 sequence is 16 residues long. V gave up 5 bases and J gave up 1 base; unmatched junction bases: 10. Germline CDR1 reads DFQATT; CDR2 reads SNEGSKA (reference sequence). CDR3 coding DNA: TGCAGTGCTGGAGGTCTCGGGACAGGGGTTAACTATGGCTACACCTTC. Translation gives CSAGGLGTGVNYGYTF.

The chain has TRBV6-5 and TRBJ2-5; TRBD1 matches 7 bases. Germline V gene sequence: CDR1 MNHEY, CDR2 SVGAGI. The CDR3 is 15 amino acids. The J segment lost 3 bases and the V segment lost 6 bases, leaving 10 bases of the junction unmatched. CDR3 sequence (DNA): TGTGCCAGCAGCTCCTGGGACAGTCAAAAAGAGACCCAGTACTTC. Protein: CASSSWDSQKETQYF.

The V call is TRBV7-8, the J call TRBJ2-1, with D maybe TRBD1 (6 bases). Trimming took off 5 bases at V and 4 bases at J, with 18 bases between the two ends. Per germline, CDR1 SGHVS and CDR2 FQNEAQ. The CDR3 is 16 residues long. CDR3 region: CASSPLAAQGYNEQFF. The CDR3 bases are TGTGCCAGCAGCCCCCTTGCGGCACAGGGATACAATGAGCAGTTCTTC. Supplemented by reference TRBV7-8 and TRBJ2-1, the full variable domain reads GAGVSQSPRYKVAKRGQDVALRCDPISGHVSLFWYQQALGQGPEFLTYFQNEAQLDKSGLPSDRFFAERPEGSVSTLKIQRTQQEDSAVYLCASSPLAAQGYNEQFFGPGTRLTVL.

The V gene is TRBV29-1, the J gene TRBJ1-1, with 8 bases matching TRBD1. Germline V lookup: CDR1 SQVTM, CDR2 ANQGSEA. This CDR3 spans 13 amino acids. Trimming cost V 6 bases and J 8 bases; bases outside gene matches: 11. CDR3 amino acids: CSVTRTGLSEAFF. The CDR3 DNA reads TGCAGCGTCACAAGGACAGGGCTCAGCGAAGCTTTCTTT.

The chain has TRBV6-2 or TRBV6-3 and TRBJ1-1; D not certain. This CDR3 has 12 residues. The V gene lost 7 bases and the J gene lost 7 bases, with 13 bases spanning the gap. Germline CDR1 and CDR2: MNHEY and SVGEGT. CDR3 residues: CASKLSGIEAFF. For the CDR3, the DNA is TGTGCCAGCAAACTCTCCGGGATTGAAGCTTTCTTT.

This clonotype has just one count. CDR3 in DNA: TGTGCCAGCAGCGGTCCGGGCCGAAGCAATCAGCCCCAGCATTTT. Translated, it gives CASSGPGRSNQPQHF. The chain is built from TRBV9 and TRBJ1-5; the D is unclear. This CDR3 has 15 residues. V was clipped by 3 bases and J by 1 base, with 11 bases between them. Germline V gene lookup returns CDR1 SGDLS and CDR2 YYNGEE.

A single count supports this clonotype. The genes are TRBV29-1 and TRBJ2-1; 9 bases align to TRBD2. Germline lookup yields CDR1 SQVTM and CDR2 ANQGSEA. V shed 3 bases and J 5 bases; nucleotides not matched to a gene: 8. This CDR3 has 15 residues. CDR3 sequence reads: CSVDTGLAANNEQFF. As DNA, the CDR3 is TGCAGCGTTGATACGGGACTAGCAGCGAACAATGAGCAGTTCTTC.

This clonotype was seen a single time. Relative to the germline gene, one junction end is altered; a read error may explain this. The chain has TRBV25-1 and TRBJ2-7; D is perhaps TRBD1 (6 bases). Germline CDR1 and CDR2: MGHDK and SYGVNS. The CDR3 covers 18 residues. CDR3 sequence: CASSELVPDRFKSSEQYF. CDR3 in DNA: TGTGCCAGCAGTGAATTAGTTCCCGACAGGTTCAAGTCCTCCGAGCAGTACTTC.

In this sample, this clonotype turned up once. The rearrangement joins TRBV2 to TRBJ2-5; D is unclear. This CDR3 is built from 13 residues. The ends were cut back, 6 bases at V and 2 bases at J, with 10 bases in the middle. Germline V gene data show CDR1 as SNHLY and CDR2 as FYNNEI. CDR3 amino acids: CASRISVQETQYF. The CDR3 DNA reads TGTGCCAGCAGGATAAGCGTACAAGAGACCCAGTACTTC.

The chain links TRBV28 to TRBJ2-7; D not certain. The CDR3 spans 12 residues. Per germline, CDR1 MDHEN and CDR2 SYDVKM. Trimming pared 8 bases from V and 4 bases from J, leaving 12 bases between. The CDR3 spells CASGYWTYEQYF. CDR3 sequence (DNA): TGTGCCAGCGGATATTGGACGTACGAGCAGTACTTC. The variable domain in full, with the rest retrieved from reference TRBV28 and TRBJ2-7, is DVKVTQSSRYLVKRTGEKVFLECVQDMDHENMFWYRQDPGLGLRLIYFSYDVKMKEKGDIPEGYSVSREKKERFSLILESASTNQTSMYLCASGYWTYEQYFGPGTRLTVT.

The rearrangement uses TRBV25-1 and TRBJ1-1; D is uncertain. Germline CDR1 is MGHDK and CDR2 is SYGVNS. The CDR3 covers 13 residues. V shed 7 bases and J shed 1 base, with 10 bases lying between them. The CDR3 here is CASKRKGNTEAFF. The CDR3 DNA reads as TGTGCCAGCAAAAGAAAAGGGAACACTGAAGCTTTCTTT.

The CDR3 coding sequence is TGCAGTGCTAGTGGTGGGTCGGGCCTCCAAGAGACCCAGTACTTC. It translates to CSASGGSGLQETQYF. The J gene is TRBJ2-5, the V gene TRBV20-1; D gene ambiguous. CDR1 and CDR2 from the germline V gene are DFQATT and SNEGSKA (reference sequence). This CDR3 has 15 amino acids. The V end was cut by 3 bases, the J end by 1 base, with 15 bases between.

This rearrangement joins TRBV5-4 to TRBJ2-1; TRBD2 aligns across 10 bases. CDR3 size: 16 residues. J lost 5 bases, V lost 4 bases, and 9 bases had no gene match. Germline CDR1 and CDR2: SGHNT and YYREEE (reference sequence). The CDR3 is CASSPPVAGGNNEQFF. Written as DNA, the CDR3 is TGTGCCAGCAGCCCCCCGGTAGCGGGAGGCAACAATGAGCAGTTCTTC.

CDR3 region: CASSFIAGVLNEQFF. In DNA, the CDR3 is TGTGCCAGCAGCTTTATCGCGGGAGTCTTAAATGAGCAGTTCTTC. V gene TRBV3-1 combines with J gene TRBJ2-1; 7 nucleotides line up with TRBD2. This CDR3 spans 15 amino acids. With V trimmed by 5 bases and J by 7 bases, 11 bases remained unmatched. The germline gives CDR1 LGHDT, CDR2 YNNKEL (reference sequence).

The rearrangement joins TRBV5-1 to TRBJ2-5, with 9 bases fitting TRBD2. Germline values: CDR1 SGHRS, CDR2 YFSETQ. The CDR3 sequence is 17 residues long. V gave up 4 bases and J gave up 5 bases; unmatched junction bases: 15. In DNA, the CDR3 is TGCGCCAGCAGCCCGCGACTAGCGGCTACCCCAGGGGAGACCCAGTACTTC. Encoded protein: CASSPRLAATPGETQYF.

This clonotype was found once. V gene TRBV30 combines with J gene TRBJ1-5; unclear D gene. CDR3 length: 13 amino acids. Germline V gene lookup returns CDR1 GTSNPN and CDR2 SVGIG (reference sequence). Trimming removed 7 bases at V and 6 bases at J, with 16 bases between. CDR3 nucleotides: TGTGCCTTCCAAAAGCAGGAGAGTCAGCCCCAGCATTTT. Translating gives CAFQKQESQPQHF.